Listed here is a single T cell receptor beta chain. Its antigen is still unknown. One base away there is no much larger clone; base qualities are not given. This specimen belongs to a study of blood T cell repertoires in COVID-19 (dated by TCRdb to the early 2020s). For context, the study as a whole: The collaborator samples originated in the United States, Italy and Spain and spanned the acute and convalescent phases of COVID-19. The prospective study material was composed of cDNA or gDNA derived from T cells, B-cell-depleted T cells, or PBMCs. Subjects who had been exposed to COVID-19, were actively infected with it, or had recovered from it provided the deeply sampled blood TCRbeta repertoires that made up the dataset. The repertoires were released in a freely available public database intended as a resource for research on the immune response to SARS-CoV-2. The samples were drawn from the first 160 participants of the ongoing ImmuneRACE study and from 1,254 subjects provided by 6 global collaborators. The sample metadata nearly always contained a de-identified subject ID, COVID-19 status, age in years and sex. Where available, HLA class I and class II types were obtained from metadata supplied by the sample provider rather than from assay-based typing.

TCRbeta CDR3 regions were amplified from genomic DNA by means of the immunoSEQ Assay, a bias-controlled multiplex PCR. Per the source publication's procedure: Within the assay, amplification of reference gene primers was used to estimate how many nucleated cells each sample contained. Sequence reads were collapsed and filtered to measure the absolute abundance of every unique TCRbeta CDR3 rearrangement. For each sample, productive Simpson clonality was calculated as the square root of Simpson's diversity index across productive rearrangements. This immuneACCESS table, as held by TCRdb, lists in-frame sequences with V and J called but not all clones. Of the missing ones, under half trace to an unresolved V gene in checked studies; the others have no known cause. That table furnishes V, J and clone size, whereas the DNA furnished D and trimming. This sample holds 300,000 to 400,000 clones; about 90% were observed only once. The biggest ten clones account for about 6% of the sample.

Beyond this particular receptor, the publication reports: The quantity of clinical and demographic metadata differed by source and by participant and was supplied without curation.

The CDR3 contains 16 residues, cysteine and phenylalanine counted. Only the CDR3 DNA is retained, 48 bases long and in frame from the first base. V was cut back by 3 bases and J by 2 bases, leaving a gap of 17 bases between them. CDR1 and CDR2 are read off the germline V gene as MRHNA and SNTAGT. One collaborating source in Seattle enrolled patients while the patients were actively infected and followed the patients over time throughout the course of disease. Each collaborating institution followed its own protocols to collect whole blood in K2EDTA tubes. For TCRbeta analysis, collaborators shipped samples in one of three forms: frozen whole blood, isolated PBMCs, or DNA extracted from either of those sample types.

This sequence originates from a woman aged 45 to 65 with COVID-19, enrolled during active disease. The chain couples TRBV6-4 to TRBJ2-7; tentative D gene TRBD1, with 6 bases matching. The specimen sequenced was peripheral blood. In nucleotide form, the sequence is TGTGCCAGCAGTGAGTCCCCCCCGGACAGCGCCTACGAGCAGTACTTC. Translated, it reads CASSESPPDSAYEQYF.